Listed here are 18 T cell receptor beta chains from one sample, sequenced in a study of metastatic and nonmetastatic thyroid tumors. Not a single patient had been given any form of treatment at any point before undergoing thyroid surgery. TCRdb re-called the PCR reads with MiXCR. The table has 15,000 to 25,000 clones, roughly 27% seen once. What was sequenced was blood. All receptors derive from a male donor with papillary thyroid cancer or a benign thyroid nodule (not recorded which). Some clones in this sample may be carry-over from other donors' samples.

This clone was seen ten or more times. The CDR3 DNA is TGTGCCAGCAGTTACAGGGACGTCAAAAACATTCAGTACTTC. Translation gives CASSYRDVKNIQYF. The V and J genes are TRBV12-3 or TRBV12-4 and TRBJ2-4; possibly TRBD1 for D (6 bases). The CDR3 sequence is 14 residues long. V was cut by 4 bases and J by 3 bases, with 10 bases left in between.

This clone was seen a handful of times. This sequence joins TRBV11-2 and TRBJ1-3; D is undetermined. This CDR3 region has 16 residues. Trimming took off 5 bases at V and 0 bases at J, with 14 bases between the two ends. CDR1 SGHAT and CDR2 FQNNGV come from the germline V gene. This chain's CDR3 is CASSPSRMSSGNTIYF. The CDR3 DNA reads TGTGCCAGCAGCCCATCCCGCATGAGCTCTGGAAACACCATATATTTT. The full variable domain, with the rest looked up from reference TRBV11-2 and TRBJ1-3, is EAGVAQSPRYKIIEKRQSVAFWCNPISGHATLYWYQQILGQGPKLLIQFQNNGVVDDSQLPKDRFSAERLKGVDSTLKIQPAKLEDSAVYLCASSPSRMSSGNTIYFGEGSWLTVV.

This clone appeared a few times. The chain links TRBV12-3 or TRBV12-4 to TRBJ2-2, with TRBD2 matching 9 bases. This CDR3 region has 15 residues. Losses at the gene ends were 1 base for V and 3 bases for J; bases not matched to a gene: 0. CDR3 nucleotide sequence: TGTGCCAGCAGTTTAGGACTAGCGGACACCGGGGAGCTGTTTTTT. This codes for CASSLGLADTGELFF.

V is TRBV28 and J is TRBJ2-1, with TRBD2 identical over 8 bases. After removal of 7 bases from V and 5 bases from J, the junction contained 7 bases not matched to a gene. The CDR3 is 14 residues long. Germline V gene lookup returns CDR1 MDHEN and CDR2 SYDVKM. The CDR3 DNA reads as TGTGCCAGCATCTTCGCGGGAGGAGACAATGAGCAGTTCTTC. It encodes CASIFAGGDNEQFF.

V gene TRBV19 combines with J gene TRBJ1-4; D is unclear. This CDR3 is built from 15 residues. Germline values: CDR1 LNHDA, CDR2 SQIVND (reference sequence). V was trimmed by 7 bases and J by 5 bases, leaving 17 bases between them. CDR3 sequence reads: CASTDEVFQNEKLFF. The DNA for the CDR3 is TGTGCCAGTACCGATGAGGTTTTTCAAAATGAAAAACTGTTTTTT.

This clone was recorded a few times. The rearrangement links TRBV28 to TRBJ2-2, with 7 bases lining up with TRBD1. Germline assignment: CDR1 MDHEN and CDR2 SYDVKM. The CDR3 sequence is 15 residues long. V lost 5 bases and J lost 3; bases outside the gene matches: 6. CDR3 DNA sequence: TGTGCCAGCAGTCCATGGGACAGTTACACCGGGGAGCTGTTTTTT. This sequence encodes CASSPWDSYTGELFF.

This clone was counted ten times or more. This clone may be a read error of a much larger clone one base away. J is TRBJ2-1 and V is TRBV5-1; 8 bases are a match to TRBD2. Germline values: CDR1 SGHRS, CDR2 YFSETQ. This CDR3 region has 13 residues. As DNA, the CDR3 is TGCGTCAGCAGGTCACGGGAGGGTAATGAGCAGTTCTTC. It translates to CVSRSREGNEQFF.

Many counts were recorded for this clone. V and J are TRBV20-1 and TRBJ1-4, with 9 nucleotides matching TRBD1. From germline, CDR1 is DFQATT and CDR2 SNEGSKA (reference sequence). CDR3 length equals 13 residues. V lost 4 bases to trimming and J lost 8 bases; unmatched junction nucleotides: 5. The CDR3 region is CSAKQGAGEKLFF. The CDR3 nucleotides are TGCAGTGCTAAACAGGGGGCCGGCGAAAAACTGTTTTTT.

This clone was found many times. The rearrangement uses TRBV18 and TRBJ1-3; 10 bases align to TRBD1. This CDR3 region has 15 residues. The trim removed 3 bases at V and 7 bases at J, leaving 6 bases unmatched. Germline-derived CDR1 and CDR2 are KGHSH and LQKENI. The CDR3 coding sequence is TGTGCCAGCTCACCCGGGACAGGGGCAAGGAACACCATATATTTT. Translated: CASSPGTGARNTIYF.

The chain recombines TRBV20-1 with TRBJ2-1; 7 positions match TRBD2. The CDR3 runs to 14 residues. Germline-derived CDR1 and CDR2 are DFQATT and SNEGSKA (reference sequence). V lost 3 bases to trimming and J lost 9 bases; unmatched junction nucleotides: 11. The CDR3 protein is CSARGLGLDREQFF. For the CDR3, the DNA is TGCAGTGCTAGGGGCCTTGGACTAGATCGTGAGCAGTTCTTC.

The CDR3 coding sequence is TGTGCCAGCAGGCATACGGTCTTGGGAAGCTCCTACGAGCAGTACTTC. It specifies CASRHTVLGSSYEQYF. V gene TRBV2 combines with J gene TRBJ2-7; D gene ambiguous. CDR1 SNHLY and CDR2 FYNNEI come from the germline V gene. V dropped 6 bases and J dropped 0 bases, with 18 bases sitting between them. This CDR3 is built from 16 residues.

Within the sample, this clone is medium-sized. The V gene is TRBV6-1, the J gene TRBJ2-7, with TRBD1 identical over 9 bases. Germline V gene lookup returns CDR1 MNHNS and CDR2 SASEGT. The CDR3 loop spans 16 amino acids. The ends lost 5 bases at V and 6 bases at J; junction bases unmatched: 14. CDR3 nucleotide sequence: TGTGCCAGCAGTTTCCTGGGACAGGGCTCACAGGGCGAGCAGTACTTC. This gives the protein CASSFLGQGSQGEQYF.

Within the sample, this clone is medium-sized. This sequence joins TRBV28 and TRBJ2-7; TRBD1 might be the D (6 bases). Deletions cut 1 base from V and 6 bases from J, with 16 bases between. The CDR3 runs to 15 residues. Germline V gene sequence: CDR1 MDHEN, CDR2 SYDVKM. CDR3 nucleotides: TGTGCCAGCAGTTTATCTCCACAGGGCTGGGGCGAGCAGTACTTC. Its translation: CASSLSPQGWGEQYF.

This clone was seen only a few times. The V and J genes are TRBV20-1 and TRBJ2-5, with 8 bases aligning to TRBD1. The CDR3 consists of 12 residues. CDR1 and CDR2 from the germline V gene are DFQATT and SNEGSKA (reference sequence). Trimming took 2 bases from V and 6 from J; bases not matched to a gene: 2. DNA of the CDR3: TGCAGTGCTAGACAGGGGGCGAAGACCCAGTACTTC. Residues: CSARQGAKTQYF.

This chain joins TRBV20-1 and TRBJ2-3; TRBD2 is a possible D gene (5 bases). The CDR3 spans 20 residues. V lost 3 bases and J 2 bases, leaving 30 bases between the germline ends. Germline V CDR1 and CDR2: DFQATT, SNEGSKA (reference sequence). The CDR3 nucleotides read TGCAGTGCTAGTAGGAGGTGTTCTGTCAGCCTCTCGTCTGTCACAGATACGCAGTATTTT. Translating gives CSASRRCSVSLSSVTDTQYF.

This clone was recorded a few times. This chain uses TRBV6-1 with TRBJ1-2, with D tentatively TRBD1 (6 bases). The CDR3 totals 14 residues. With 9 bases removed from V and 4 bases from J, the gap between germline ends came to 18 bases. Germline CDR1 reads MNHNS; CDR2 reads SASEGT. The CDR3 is CASDRDTLSYGYTF. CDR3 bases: TGTGCCAGTGACCGGGACACTCTATCCTATGGCTACACCTTC.

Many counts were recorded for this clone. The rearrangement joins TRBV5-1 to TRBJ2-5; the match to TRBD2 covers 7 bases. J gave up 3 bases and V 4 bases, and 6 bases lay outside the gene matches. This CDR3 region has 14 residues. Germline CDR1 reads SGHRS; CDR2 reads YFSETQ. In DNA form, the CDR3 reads TGCGCCAGCAGCCCGGACGGGAGGAAAGAGACCCAGTACTTC. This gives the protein CASSPDGRKETQYF. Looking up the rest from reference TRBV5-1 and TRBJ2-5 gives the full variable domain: KAGVTQTPRYLIKTRGQQVTLSCSPISGHRSVSWYQQTPGQGLQFLFEYFSETQRNKGNFPGRFSGRQFSNSRSEMNVSTLELGDSALYLCASSPDGRKETQYFGPGTRLLVL.

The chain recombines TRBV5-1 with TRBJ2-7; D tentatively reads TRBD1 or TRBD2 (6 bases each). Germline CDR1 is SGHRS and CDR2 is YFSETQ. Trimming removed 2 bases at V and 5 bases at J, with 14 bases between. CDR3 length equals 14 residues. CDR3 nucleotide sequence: TGCGCCAGCAGCTTATCGGGGGCAGTCAACGAGCAGTACTTC. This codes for CASSLSGAVNEQYF.